This is a list of T cell receptor beta chains from one sample in a study of glioma-infiltrating T cells. TCRdb reprocessed the multiplex PCR reads via MiXCR and lists one record per CDR3 protein. The data contain 85,000 to 110,000 distinct CDR3 sequences, approximately 28% of them singletons. Material: glioma tissue, nonneoplastic brain tissue, or PBMCs (not recorded which). These receptor sequences come from a human donor with low-grade glioma or glioblastoma, undergoing nonglioma brain surgery, or in good health (not recorded which). CDR3s include the opening cysteine and the closing phenylalanine or tryptophan. A D gene is named only where the DNA matches it firmly. A clone size is listed for some rows: how often the clone was seen (once, few, many), or a class if it is expanded.

clone_size: few; d_call: TRBD1; j_call: TRBJ1-1; v_call: TRBV3-1; cdr3_aa: CASSQAGQRSFEAFF; cdr3_nt: TGTGCCAGCAGCCAAGCGGGACAGCGCAGCTTTGAAGCTTTCTTT
clone_size: NA; d_call: NA; j_call: TRBJ2-3; v_call: TRBV4-2; cdr3_aa: CASSQWSPWVTDTQYF; cdr3_nt: TGTGCCAGCAGCCAATGGTCTCCCTGGGTGACAGATACGCAGTATTTT
clone_size: NA; d_call: TRBD2; j_call: TRBJ2-7; v_call: TRBV11-2; cdr3_aa: CASSLVGGRNEQYF; cdr3_nt: TGTGCCAGCAGCTTAGTCGGGGGGAGGAACGAGCAGTACTTC
clone_size: many; d_call: NA; j_call: TRBJ1-6; v_call: TRBV12-3/TRBV12-4; cdr3_aa: CASSPSGGHSPLHF; cdr3_nt: TGTGCCAGCAGTCCCTCGGGAGGCCATTCACCCCTCCACTTT
clone_size: NA; d_call: TRBD2; j_call: TRBJ2-1; v_call: TRBV6-4; cdr3_aa: CASSWGGDVSYNEQFF; cdr3_nt: TGTGCCAGCAGCTGGGGGGGGGATGTCTCCTACAATGAGCAGTTCTTC
clone_size: few; d_call: NA; j_call: TRBJ1-5; v_call: TRBV19; cdr3_aa: CASSIQGSNQPQHF; cdr3_nt: TGTGCCAGTAGTATCCAGGGAAGTAATCAGCCCCAGCATTTT
clone_size: NA; d_call: NA; j_call: TRBJ2-1; v_call: TRBV30; cdr3_aa: CAWWGQGPGNEQFF; cdr3_nt: TGTGCCTGGTGGGGCCAGGGCCCCGGCAATGAGCAGTTCTTC
clone_size: many; d_call: NA; j_call: TRBJ2-7; v_call: TRBV28; cdr3_aa: CASSPLDREQYF; cdr3_nt: TGTGCCAGCAGTCCCCTAGATCGCGAGCAGTACTTC
clone_size: many; d_call: TRBD1; j_call: TRBJ1-1; v_call: TRBV7-2; cdr3_aa: CASSSAGGLTEAFF; cdr3_nt: TGTGCCAGCAGCTCTGCAGGGGGCCTCACTGAAGCTTTCTTT
clone_size: many; d_call: TRBD1; j_call: TRBJ1-5; v_call: TRBV12-3/TRBV12-4; cdr3_aa: CASSSGQDYNQPQHF; cdr3_nt: TGTGCCAGCAGTTCTGGACAGGATTATAATCAGCCCCAGCATTTT
clone_size: NA; d_call: TRBD2; j_call: TRBJ2-1; v_call: TRBV7-2; cdr3_aa: CASMVGGGKEEFF; cdr3_nt: TGTGCCAGTATGGTGGGCGGGGGAAAGGAGGAGTTCTTC
clone_size: NA; d_call: NA; j_call: TRBJ1-1; v_call: TRBV29-1; cdr3_aa: CSVQWVEDTEAFF; cdr3_nt: TGCAGCGTACAATGGGTAGAAGACACTGAAGCTTTCTTT
clone_size: NA; d_call: TRBD1; j_call: TRBJ2-3; v_call: TRBV7-3; cdr3_aa: CASSRQGKRTDTQYF; cdr3_nt: TGTGCTAGCAGCCGACAGGGGAAGCGCACAGATACGCAGTATTTT
clone_size: many; d_call: NA; j_call: TRBJ1-5; v_call: TRBV20-1; cdr3_aa: CSASIGFGNQPQHF; cdr3_nt: TGCAGTGCTAGTATTGGGTTCGGCAATCAGCCCCAGCATTTT
clone_size: NA; d_call: TRBD2; j_call: TRBJ2-3; v_call: TRBV6-1; cdr3_aa: CASSNGGSVHTQYF; cdr3_nt: TGTGCCAGCAGTAACGGGGGGAGTGTGCATACGCAGTATTTT
clone_size: NA; d_call: NA; j_call: TRBJ2-7; v_call: TRBV28; cdr3_aa: CASRMGRAPYEQHF; cdr3_nt: TGTGCCAGCAGGATGGGAAGGGCCCCCTACGAGCAGCACTTC
clone_size: many; d_call: NA; j_call: TRBJ2-2; v_call: TRBV12-3/TRBV12-4; cdr3_aa: CASSFGLGELFF; cdr3_nt: TGTGCCAGCAGTTTCGGTCTCGGGGAGCTGTTTTTT
clone_size: NA; d_call: NA; j_call: TRBJ1-2; v_call: TRBV4-3; cdr3_aa: CASSQSSRGDYGYTF; cdr3_nt: TGCGCCAGCAGCCAATCAAGCCGGGGGGACTATGGCTACACCTTC